This TCR beta chain was sequenced in a study of T cells after yellow fever vaccination. In this sample, this clonotype turned up many times. In making TCR cDNA, 5'RACE template switching added a universal primer site and UMIs to it. TCRdb re-analysed the 5' RACE reads in MiXCR, keeping a single row per CDR3 protein. The top ten clones hold 0.75% to 1% of a sample with 20,000 to 25,000 distinct CDR3 sequences, roughly 3.4% of them seen once. Trimming left V 4 bases short and J 10 bases short, with 11 bases between. The CDR3 is made up of 12 amino acids. The chain couples TRBV12-3 or TRBV12-4 to TRBJ2-1, with D maybe TRBD2 (6 bases). The sample in question was PBMCs, either bulk or a sorted T-cell subset (CD4+, CD8+, memory, or dextramer-sorted; not recorded which), obtained roughly 46 days after the first yellow fever vaccination. The clonotype was recovered from a man younger than 35 who received the YFV17D yellow fever vaccine. The CDR3 loop reads CASSSQGGEQFF. The CDR3 nucleotides are TGTGCCAGCAGTTCGCAGGGAGGCGAGCAGTTCTTC.